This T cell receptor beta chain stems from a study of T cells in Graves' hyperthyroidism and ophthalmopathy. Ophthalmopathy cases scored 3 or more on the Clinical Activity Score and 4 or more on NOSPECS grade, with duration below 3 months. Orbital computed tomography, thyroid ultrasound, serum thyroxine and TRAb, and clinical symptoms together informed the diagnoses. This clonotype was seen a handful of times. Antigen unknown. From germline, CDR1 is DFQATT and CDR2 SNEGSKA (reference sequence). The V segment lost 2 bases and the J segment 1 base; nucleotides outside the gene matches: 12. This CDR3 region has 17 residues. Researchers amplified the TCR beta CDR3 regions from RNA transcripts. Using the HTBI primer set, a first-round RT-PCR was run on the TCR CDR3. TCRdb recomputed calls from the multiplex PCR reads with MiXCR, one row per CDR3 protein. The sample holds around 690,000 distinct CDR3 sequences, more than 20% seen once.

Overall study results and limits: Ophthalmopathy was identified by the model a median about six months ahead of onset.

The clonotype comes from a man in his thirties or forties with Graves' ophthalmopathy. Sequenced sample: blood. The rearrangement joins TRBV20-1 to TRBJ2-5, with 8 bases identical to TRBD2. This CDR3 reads CSARPSGRRFAQETQYF. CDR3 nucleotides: TGCAGTGCTAGACCCAGCGGGAGAAGATTCGCCCAAGAGACCCAGTACTTC.